The 15 T cell receptor beta chains reported below all come from one sample, sequenced in a study of T cell responses to AZD1222 COVID-19 vaccine. Using immunoSEQ multiplex PCR, the repertoire was profiled, and TCRdb retains in-frame clones only, with some absent. The data hold 160,000 or so clones, with about nine tenths observed a single time. The sequencing used peripheral blood, collected 28 days after the second AZD1222 dose. These receptors all stem from an adult who received the AZD1222 COVID-19 vaccine.

The rearrangement joins TRBV9 to TRBJ2-7, with D unclear. The germline CDR1 and CDR2 sequences are SGDLS and YYNGEE. This CDR3 contains 17 residues. V gave up 0 bases and J gave up 2 bases, with 18 bases separating them. The DNA of the CDR3 is TGTGCCAGCAGCGTAGGGGGTTCAGCGAATTTTCCCTACGAGCAGTACTTC. Translated: CASSVGGSANFPYEQYF.

This sequence joins TRBV18 and TRBJ2-1; perhaps TRBD1 as D (6 bases). The V gene lost 6 bases and the J gene lost 0 bases, with 12 bases spanning the gap. The length of the CDR3 is 15 residues. CDR1 and CDR2 from the germline V gene are KGHSH and LQKENI. CDR3 sequence (DNA): TGTGCCAGCTCGCAGCAAGGGGGCTCCTACAATGAGCAGTTCTTC. Amino acid sequence: CASSQQGGSYNEQFF.

V gene TRBV6-5 combines with J gene TRBJ2-2; D possibly matches TRBD1 or TRBD2 (5 bases each). This CDR3 region has 15 residues. The germline V gene encodes CDR1 MNHEY and CDR2 SVGAGI. Trimming removed 8 bases at V and 5 bases at J, with 18 bases between. The CDR3 loop is CASGPLGTWTGELFF. Written as DNA, the CDR3 is TGTGCCAGCGGACCGCTGGGGACGTGGACCGGGGAGCTGTTTTTT.

The chain carries TRBV28 and TRBJ2-4; 8 nucleotides align to TRBD2. The CDR3 runs 14 residues. With 8 bases clipped from V and 3 bases from J, the junction kept 6 bases outside the gene matches. Germline V gene data show CDR1 as MDHEN and CDR2 as SYDVKM. CDR3 in amino acids: CASRTGGVKNIQYF. CDR3 nucleotide sequence: TGTGCCAGCCGGACGGGGGGGGTCAAAAACATTCAGTACTTC. Complete variable domain (other parts from reference TRBV28 and TRBJ2-4): DVKVTQSSRYLVKRTGEKVFLECVQDMDHENMFWYRQDPGLGLRLIYFSYDVKMKEKGDIPEGYSVSREKKERFSLILESASTNQTSMYLCASRTGGVKNIQYFGAGTRLSVL.

The chain combines TRBV9 with TRBJ1-5; D is uncertain. Germline CDR1 and CDR2: SGDLS and YYNGEE. This CDR3 region has 12 residues. V lost 4 bases and J lost 5, with 7 bases in between. Here the CDR3 DNA reads TGTGCCAGCAGCCCCCTAGATCAGCCCCAGCATTTT. Translating it yields CASSPLDQPQHF.

A few counts support this clone. V usage is TRBV28 and J usage is TRBJ1-1; unclear D gene. In germline, CDR1 is MDHEN, CDR2 SYDVKM. The V end was cut by 6 bases, the J end by 5 bases, with 13 bases between. The CDR3 has 13 residues. As DNA, the CDR3 is TGTGCCAGCAGCTCCGGGTGGCGGACTGAAGCTTTCTTT. Translated, it gives CASSSGWRTEAFF.

V gene TRBV14 combines with J gene TRBJ2-3, with 7 bases that match TRBD2. CDR1 is SGHDN and CDR2 is FVKESK in the germline V gene. The CDR3 spans 15 residues. Losses at the gene ends were 1 base for V and 4 bases for J; bases not matched to a gene: 5. CDR3: CASSQVGGPPDTQYF. The CDR3 DNA is TGTGCCAGCAGCCAAGTGGGAGGGCCCCCAGATACGCAGTATTTT.

J is TRBJ2-7 and V is TRBV28; D is unclear. Looked up from germline, CDR1 is MDHEN and CDR2 is SYDVKM. CDR3 length equals 15 residues. Trimming left V 2 bases short and J 0 bases short, with 11 bases between. This CDR3 reads CASSLQHLGSYEQYF. The CDR3 DNA follows: TGTGCCAGCAGTTTACAGCACCTCGGCTCCTACGAGCAGTACTTC.

This clone was recorded a few times. This chain connects TRBV7-8 to TRBJ2-2; perhaps TRBD2 as D (5 bases). This CDR3 spans 14 amino acids. The V and J ends lost 4 bases and 7 bases respectively, with 13 bases between them. Germline V CDR1 and CDR2: SGHVS, FQNEAQ. Here the CDR3 reads CASSSAGVYGELFF. CDR3 DNA sequence: TGTGCCAGCAGCTCAGCCGGGGTCTACGGGGAGCTGTTTTTT. The full variable domain, in which reference TRBV7-8 and TRBJ2-2 provide the parts outside the CDR3, is GAGVSQSPRYKVAKRGQDVALRCDPISGHVSLFWYQQALGQGPEFLTYFQNEAQLDKSGLPSDRFFAERPEGSVSTLKIQRTQQEDSAVYLCASSSAGVYGELFFGEGSRLTVL.

The chain links TRBV19 to TRBJ1-2; TRBD1 is a possible D gene (5 bases). Germline CDR1 reads LNHDA; CDR2 reads SQIVND (reference sequence). This CDR3 has 12 residues. Between the trimmed V and J ends, which lost 5 bases and 4 bases, there was a span of 8 bases. The CDR3 spells CASSDRAYGYTF. The DNA for the CDR3 is TGTGCCAGTAGTGACAGAGCCTATGGCTACACCTTC. Full variable domain (rest looked up from reference TRBV19 and TRBJ1-2): DGGITQSPKYLFRKEGQNVTLSCEQNLNHDAMYWYRQDPGQGLRLIYYSQIVNDFQKGDIAEGYSVSREKKESFPLTVTSAQKNPTAFYLCASSDRAYGYTFGSGTRLTVV.

This chain uses TRBV7-3 with TRBJ2-5; TRBD1 matches at 8 bases. The germline gives CDR1 SGHTA, CDR2 FQGTGA. V trimming: 4 bases; J trimming: 1 base; junction bases outside the gene matches: 2. The CDR3 is made up of 14 amino acids. The CDR3 DNA sequence: TGTGCCAGCAGCTCAACAGGGGGCCAAGAGACCCAGTACTTC. This encodes CASSSTGGQETQYF.

V usage is TRBV6-1 and J usage is TRBJ1-5; perhaps TRBD1 as D (6 bases). The CDR3 runs 14 residues. Germline V CDR1 and CDR2: MNHNS, SASEGT. The V end lost 0 bases, the J end lost 9 bases, and 12 bases lay between the germline ends. CDR3 bases: TGTGCCAGCAGTGAAGCAGGGGGGTTGCGGCCCCAGCATTTT. It is translated as CASSEAGGLRPQHF.

This clone was seen only once. The genes are TRBV24-1 and TRBJ2-5, with 9 bases that match TRBD1. Per germline, CDR1 KGHDR and CDR2 SFDVKD. This CDR3 spans 14 amino acids. The V gene end was trimmed by 6 bases and the J gene end by 4 bases; junction bases not matched to a gene: 5. Here the CDR3 DNA reads TGTGCCACCAGTTTCGGGACAGGGTTAGAGACCCAGTACTTC. Amino acid sequence: CATSFGTGLETQYF.

The chain has TRBV11-3 and TRBJ1-1; TRBD1 aligns across 8 bases. CDR1 and CDR2 from the germline V gene are SGHNT and YENEEA. The V segment lost 5 bases and the J segment 1 base; nucleotides outside the gene matches: 6. The CDR3 spans 15 residues. CDR3 coding DNA: TGTGCCAGCAGCCCTGGGACAGGCAAGAACACTGAAGCTTTCTTT. Protein: CASSPGTGKNTEAFF. The full variable domain, completed using reference TRBV11-3 and TRBJ1-1, is EAGVVQSPRYKIIEKKQPVAFWCNPISGHNTLYWYLQNLGQGPELLIRYENEEAVDDSQLPKDRFSAERLKGVDSTLKIQPAELGDSAVYLCASSPGTGKNTEAFFGQGTRLTVV.

The V gene is TRBV2, the J gene TRBJ2-7, with 11 bases aligning to TRBD2. The CDR3 totals 14 residues. J was trimmed by 2 bases and V by 6 bases; bases with no gene match: 3. CDR1 is SNHLY, CDR2 FYNNEI, per germline. CDR3 sequence reads: CASRPTSGTYEQYF. CDR3 coding DNA: TGTGCCAGCAGACCGACTAGCGGGACCTACGAGCAGTACTTC.